This T cell receptor beta chain was identified in a study of T-cell reconstitution after alpha-beta-depleted transplantation in children (TCRdb year 2016). For the wider study: Using TCR repertoire profiling, the study quantitatively followed how T-cell immune reconstitution unfolded in children after TCRalphabeta/CD19-depleted allogeneic hematopoietic cell transplantation.

This clonotype appeared many times. Its antigen is not yet known. It has no much larger one-base neighbor in the sample; base qualities were not kept. The library came from PCR. TCRdb records Illumina HiSeq 2500 as the sequencer. TCR libraries were prepared with molecular barcoding, using unique molecular identifiers to normalize TCRbeta repertoire quantification. The public reads were reanalyzed by TCRdb: fastp trimming at Q25, MiXCR alignment, in-frame beta chains only. Rows with one shared CDR3 protein collapse into an entry with the most common genes and DNA. Within this sample are 200,000 to 250,000 distinct CDR3 sequences, with around 8.9% of them counted one time only. In total, the top ten clones hold 5% to 5.5% of the sample. Here the sequenced sample was PBMCs from the stem cell graft donor, taken from the stem cell graft. The receptor's source is a human donor who donated a stem cell graft to a child with SCID.

The CDR3 here reads CASSTRTISNEKLFF. The DNA reads TGTGCCAGTAGTACCCGGACAATATCTAATGAAAAACTGTTTTTT. The rearrangement combines TRBV19 with TRBJ1-4; the D gene is possibly TRBD1, with 5 bases matching. Measured from the cysteine to the phenylalanine, the CDR3 is 15 residues long. Only the CDR3 DNA stays, 45 bases, in frame from base 1. CDR1 LNHDA and CDR2 SQIVND were looked up in the germline V gene (reference sequence). Trimming takes 4 bases from V and 3 bases from J, and the germline ends sit 12 bases apart. The CDR3 plus the reference TRBV19 and TRBJ1-4 genes for the other parts give the full variable domain: DGGITQSPKYLFRKEGQNVTLSCEQNLNHDAMYWYRQDPGQGLRLIYYSQIVNDFQKGDIAEGYSVSREKKESFPLTVTSAQKNPTAFYLCASSTRTISNEKLFFGSGTQLSVL.